The sequence of this TCR beta chain was determined in a study of post-analysis software for immune sequencing data (dated by TCRdb to 2015 to 2017). At the level of the whole study: The recorded disease courses included relapsing-remitting, secondary progressive and progressive-relapsing multiple sclerosis, and some patients had no subtype annotation. Patient repertoires were compared against ten to twelve previously published healthy control repertoires from donors aged about 6 to 28 years. A subset of samples was prepared in parallel using single-end sample barcoding, then pooled and co-amplified after Illumina adapter ligation.

To demonstrate the VDJtools post-analysis software, TCR beta repertoires were profiled from the peripheral blood of 13 young patients with multiple sclerosis. The multiple sclerosis patients were children and adolescents between roughly 6 and 17 years of age. CDR1 MNHEY and CDR2 SMNVEV are derived from the germline V gene (reference sequence). V sheds 6 bases and J sheds 5 bases, leaving 17 bases between their ends. Spanning cysteine to phenylalanine, the CDR3 consists of 14 amino acids. Kept here is only the CDR3 DNA, which spans 42 bases and is read in frame from base 1. Library prep was done by PCR. Sequencer: Illumina HiSeq 2500. To reduce PCR and sequencing biases, unique molecular identifiers were built into the TCR beta cDNA libraries. Per 1 to 10 million input T cells, 500,000 or so cDNA molecules were obtained, such that each molecule approximated one T cell. The same protocol used for the earlier healthy control dataset was applied to prepare and sequence the patient libraries. Within a given batch, samples were prepared together, multiplexed and sequenced on the same HiSeq lane. For the original study's pipeline: Raw barcoded reads were processed with MIGEC, discarding single-read molecular identifier groups before consensus assembly and CDR3 extraction. VDJtools was used for post-analysis of the clonotype tables, and diversity was normalized by down-sampling every dataset to the size of the smallest sample. To correct batch-related cross-sample contamination, repertoire overlap clustering matched CDR3 amino acid sequences but not nucleotide sequences. TCRdb cleaned the public reads at Q25 with fastp, built clones with MiXCR and kept in-frame beta chains. Identical CDR3 proteins give one entry, which carries the most common genes and DNA. The V and J calls come from TCRdb's annotation, not from the publication. The sample table lists approximately 180,000 distinct CDR3 sequences, over 25% of them with a count of one. The biggest ten clones account for roughly 1.6% of the sample.

In its sample, this clonotype was seen a few times. What this receptor recognizes is not known. No quality values exist for individual bases; no much larger clone is one base distant. Overall results and qualifications from the work: Direct clustering with F measure showed strong co-clustering of samples prepared in the same batch, prompting a batch-effect correction. The multiple sclerosis patient group was slightly younger than the control group. Significantly higher frequencies in patients than in controls were found for about five TRBV segments, including TRBV5-6, TRBV5-1 and TRBV20-1. Significantly lower normalized Chao1 diversity was found in multiple sclerosis patients than in controls, suggesting substantial peripheral T-cell clonal expansion.

This sequence was found in a girl aged 10-17 years with multiple sclerosis. Sequenced material: blood. The chain was built from TRBV27 and TRBJ2-7; TRBD1 is possibly the D segment (6 matching bases). Read as DNA, the sequence is TGTGCCAGCAGGTTGGCTAACAGGGTCAACGAGCAGTACTTC. Its protein reads: CASRLANRVNEQYF.